This entry concerns a single T cell receptor beta chain. CDR1 and CDR2 (germline): SGHDN, FVKESK. The germline V and J ends were trimmed by 5 bases and 9 bases, with 11 bases remaining between them. This CDR3 is built from 13 residues. This sample stems from a study of CDR3 diversity in severe acne. TCRdb processed the PCR reads anew with MiXCR; each CDR3 protein has one entry. The top ten hold roughly 12% of the sample, which has around 100,000 distinct CDR3 sequences, roughly 51% seen once. This chain connects TRBV14 to TRBJ1-6; D perhaps matches TRBD1 (6 bases). This TCR derives from a male donor with acne. The source material was blood. The CDR3 here is CASSDFRGSPLHF. The CDR3 nucleotides read TGTGCCAGCAGCGACTTCAGGGGTTCACCCCTCCACTTT.